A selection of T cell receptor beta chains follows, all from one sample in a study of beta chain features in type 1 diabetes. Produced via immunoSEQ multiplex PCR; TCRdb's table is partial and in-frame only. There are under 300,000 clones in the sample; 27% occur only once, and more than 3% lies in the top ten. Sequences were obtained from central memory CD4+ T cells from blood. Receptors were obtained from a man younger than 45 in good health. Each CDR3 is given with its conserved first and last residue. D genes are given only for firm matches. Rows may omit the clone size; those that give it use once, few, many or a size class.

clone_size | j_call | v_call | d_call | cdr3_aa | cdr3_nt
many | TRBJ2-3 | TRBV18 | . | CASSPSSSTDTQYF | TGTGCCAGCTCACCATCGTCTAGTACAGATACGCAGTATTTT
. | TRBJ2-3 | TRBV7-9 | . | CASSSFRDHTQYF | TGTGCCAGCAGCTCGTTCCGGGACCATACGCAGTATTTT
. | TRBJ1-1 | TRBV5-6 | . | CASSSPGLYGTEAFF | TGTGCCAGCAGCTCGCCGGGACTATATGGGACTGAAGCTTTCTTT
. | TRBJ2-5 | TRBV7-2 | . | CASRPGWAETQYF | TGTGCCAGCAGACCAGGGTGGGCGGAGACCCAGTACTTC
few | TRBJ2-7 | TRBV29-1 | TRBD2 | CSAGLAVSEQYF | TGCAGCGCGGGACTAGCGGTTAGTGAGCAGTACTTC
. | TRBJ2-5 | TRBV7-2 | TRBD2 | CASSLAAGSETQYF | TGTGCCAGCAGCTTAGCAGCGGGGTCCGAGACCCAGTACTTC
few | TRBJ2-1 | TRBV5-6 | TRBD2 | CASRTGLGSYNEQFF | TGTGCCAGCAGGACCGGACTAGGGTCCTACAATGAGCAGTTCTTC
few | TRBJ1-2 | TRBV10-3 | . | CAISDQRGYGYTF | TGTGCCATCAGTGATCAGAGGGGCTATGGCTACACCTTC
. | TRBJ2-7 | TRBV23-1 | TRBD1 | CASGSRDRDPYEQYF | TGCGCCAGCGGGAGCCGGGACAGGGACCCCTACGAGCAGTACTTC
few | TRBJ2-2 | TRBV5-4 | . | CASSLARAGVPGELFF | TGTGCCAGCAGCTTGGCCCGGGCAGGAGTCCCCGGGGAGCTGTTTTTT
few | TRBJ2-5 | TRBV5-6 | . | CASSFAGSETQYF | TGTGCCAGCAGCTTTGCAGGGTCCGAGACCCAGTACTTC
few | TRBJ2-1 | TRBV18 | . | CASSPISLTRSYNEQFF | TGTGCCAGCTCACCAATATCCCTGACTAGGTCCTACAATGAGCAGTTCTTC
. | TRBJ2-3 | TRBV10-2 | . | CASSPILPARTDTQYF | TGCGCCAGCAGTCCAATTCTCCCGGCGAGGACAGATACGCAGTATTTT
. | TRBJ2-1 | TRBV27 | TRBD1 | CASSSDRGPMIGEQFF | TGTGCCAGCAGTTCGGACAGGGGGCCTATGATCGGTGAGCAGTTCTTC
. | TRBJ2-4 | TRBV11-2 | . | CASRPAGQQIKNIQYF | TGTGCCAGCAGGCCAGCAGGGCAGCAGATTAAAAACATTCAGTACTTC
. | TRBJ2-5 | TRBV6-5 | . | CASSYSSARTETQYF | TGTGCCAGCAGTTACTCGTCGGCGAGGACGGAGACCCAGTACTTC
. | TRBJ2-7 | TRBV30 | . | CAWKGLYEQYF | TGTGCCTGGAAGGGGCTCTACGAGCAGTACTTC
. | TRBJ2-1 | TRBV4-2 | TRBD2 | CASSRNSGGLTYNEQFF | TGTGCCAGCAGCCGGAATTCGGGGGGTCTAACCTACAATGAGCAGTTCTTC
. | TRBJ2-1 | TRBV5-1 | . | CASSSGTLTNDEQFF | TGCGCCAGCAGCTCCGGGACACTTACTAACGATGAGCAGTTCTTC
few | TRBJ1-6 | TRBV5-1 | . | CASSLGGNSPLHF | TGCGCCAGCAGCTTGGGGGGTAATTCACCCCTCCACTTT
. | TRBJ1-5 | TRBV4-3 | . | CASSQQLSNQPQHF | TGCGCCAGCAGCCAACAACTTAGCAATCAGCCCCAGCATTTT
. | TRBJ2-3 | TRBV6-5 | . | CASSYGLLRTLDTQYF | TGTGCCAGCAGTTACGGGCTCCTGAGGACCCTCGATACGCAGTATTTT
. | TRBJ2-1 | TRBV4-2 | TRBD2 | CASSQGSGDYNEQFF | TGTGCCAGCAGCCAAGGTAGCGGGGATTACAATGAGCAGTTCTTC
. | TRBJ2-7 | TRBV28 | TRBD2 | CASMSSGGSYEQYF | TGTGCCAGCATGTCTAGCGGAGGCTCCTACGAGCAGTACTTC
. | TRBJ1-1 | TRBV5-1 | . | CASSLDGGLNTEAFF | TGCGCCAGCAGCTTGGACGGGGGTTTGAACACTGAAGCTTTCTTT
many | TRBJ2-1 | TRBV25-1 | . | CATRGWRVDNEQFF | TGTGCCACCCGTGGATGGAGGGTAGACAATGAGCAGTTCTTC
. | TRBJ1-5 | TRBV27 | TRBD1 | CASSLSPDRVQPQHF | TGTGCCAGCAGTTTATCCCCGGACAGGGTCCAGCCCCAGCATTTT
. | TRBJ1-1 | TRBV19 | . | CASRDTAMNTEAFF | TGTGCCAGTAGGGATACCGCGATGAACACTGAAGCTTTCTTT
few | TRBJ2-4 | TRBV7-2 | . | CASSPIGQVAKNIQYF | TGTGCCAGCAGCCCCATCGGGCAGGTAGCCAAAAACATTCAGTACTTC